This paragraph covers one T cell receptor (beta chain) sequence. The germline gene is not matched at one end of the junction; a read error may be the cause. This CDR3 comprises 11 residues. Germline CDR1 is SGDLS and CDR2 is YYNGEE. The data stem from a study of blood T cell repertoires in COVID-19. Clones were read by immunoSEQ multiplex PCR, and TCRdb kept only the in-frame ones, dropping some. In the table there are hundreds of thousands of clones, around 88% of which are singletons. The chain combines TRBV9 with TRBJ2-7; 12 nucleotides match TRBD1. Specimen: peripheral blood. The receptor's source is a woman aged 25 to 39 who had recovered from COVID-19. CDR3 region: CASAGQGALNF. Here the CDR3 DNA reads TGTGCCAGCGCGGGACAGGGGGCGCTTAACTTC. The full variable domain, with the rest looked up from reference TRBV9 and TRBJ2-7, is DSGVTQTPKHLITATGQRVTLRCSPRSGDLSVYWYQQSLDQGLQFLIQYYNGEERAKGNILERFSAQQFPDLHSELNLSSLELGDSALYFCASAGQGALNFGPGTRLTVT.